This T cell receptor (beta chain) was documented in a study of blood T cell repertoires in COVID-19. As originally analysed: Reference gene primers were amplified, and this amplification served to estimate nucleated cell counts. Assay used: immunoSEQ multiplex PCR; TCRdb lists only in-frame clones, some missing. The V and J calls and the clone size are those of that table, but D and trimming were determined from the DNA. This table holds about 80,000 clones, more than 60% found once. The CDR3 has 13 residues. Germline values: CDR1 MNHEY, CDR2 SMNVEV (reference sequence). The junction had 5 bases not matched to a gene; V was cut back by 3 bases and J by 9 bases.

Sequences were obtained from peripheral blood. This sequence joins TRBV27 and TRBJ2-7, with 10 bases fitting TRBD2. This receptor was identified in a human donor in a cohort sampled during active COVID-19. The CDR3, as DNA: TGTGCCAGCAGTTTTACCGGACTAGCGGCGCAGTACTTC. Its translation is CASSFTGLAAQYF.